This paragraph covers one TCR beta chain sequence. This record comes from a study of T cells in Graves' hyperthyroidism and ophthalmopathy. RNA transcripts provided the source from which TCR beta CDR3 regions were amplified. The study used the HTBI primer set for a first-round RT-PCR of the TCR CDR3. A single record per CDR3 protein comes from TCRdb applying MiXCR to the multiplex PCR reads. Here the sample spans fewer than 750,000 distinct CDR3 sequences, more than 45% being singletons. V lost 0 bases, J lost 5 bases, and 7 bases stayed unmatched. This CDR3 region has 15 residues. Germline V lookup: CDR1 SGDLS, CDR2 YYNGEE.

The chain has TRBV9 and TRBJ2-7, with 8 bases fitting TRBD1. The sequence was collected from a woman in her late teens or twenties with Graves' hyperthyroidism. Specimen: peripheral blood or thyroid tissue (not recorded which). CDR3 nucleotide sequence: TGTGCCAGCAGCGTAGACGGGCAGGGGGCCAACGAGCAGTACTTC. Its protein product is CASSVDGQGANEQYF.